This T cell receptor (beta chain) was found in a study of T cell responses to AZD1222 COVID-19 vaccine. General study points: Spike-spanning, vaccine-associated CD4 TCRs were dominant at 160-218 and 743-854. When two AZD1222 doses had been given, Spike-specific TCR breadth and depth rose. Mostly white British, mostly female donors; authors suggested clonal diversity may be underestimated.

Trimming took 1 base from V and 4 from J, leaving 8 bases between them. The CDR3 extends over 14 amino acids. The V gene's germline CDR1 is SEHNR and CDR2 FQNEAQ (reference sequence). The method was immunoSEQ multiplex PCR; TCRdb's version includes in-frame clones alone and lacks a portion of them. The sample lists around 84,000 clones, about 91% occurring once. Comment on this clone: Its antigen remains unidentified.

This receptor was identified in an adult in good health. The sequencing used peripheral blood, collected on day 0 of MenACWY control vaccination. This chain uses TRBV7-9 with TRBJ1-5, with D uncertain. The CDR3 DNA follows: TGTGCCAGCAGCTTAGTCGGGGAAAATCAGCCCCAGCATTTT. Translating gives CASSLVGENQPQHF.